This T cell receptor (beta chain) came from a study of shared clonotypes between healthy human individuals. The ends were cut back, 0 bases at V and 3 bases at J, with 12 bases in the middle. Germline assignment: CDR1 GTSNPN and CDR2 SVGIG (reference sequence). The CDR3 covers 14 residues. Produced via immunoSEQ multiplex PCR; TCRdb's table is partial and in-frame only. The table shows 600,000 to 800,000 clones, with roughly 72% occurring only once. The gene calls are TRBV30 and TRBJ2-7, with D possibly matching TRBD2 (6 bases). This TCR came from a woman in her thirties in good health. The sample was memory CD4+ T cells sorted from blood. The subset: CD45RA-negative fraction. The CDR3 nucleotides are TGTGCCTGGAGTGTATTCGGGAGTATCTACGAGCAGTACTTC. Translating gives CAWSVFGSIYEQYF. Drawing the rest from reference TRBV30 and TRBJ2-7, the complete variable domain is SQTIHQWPATLVQPVGSPLSLECTVEGTSNPNLYWYRQAAGRGLQLLFYSVGIGQISSEVPQNLSASRPQDRQFILSSKKLLLSDSGFYLCAWSVFGSIYEQYFGPGTRLTVT.